The rows below give T cell receptor beta chains drawn from one sample of a study of T cells in Graves' hyperthyroidism and ophthalmopathy. Each CDR3 protein gets one entry after TCRdb re-called the multiplex PCR reads with MiXCR. The sample includes about half a million distinct CDR3 sequences, 16% seen only once; the top ten take approximately 30%. The sequenced sample consisted of blood. The origin of the receptors is a woman aged 25 to 39 with Graves' ophthalmopathy. CDR3s include the opening cysteine and the closing phenylalanine or tryptophan.

>13|TRBV30
CAWSVDNSYEQYF
>18|TRBV7-3
CASSFGHLIAGSYNEQFF
>17|TRBV11-2
CASSSPPTGFQNYEQYF
>16|TRBV20-1
CSARDNPGARQETQYF
>14|TRBV7-2
CASRPSGGSYEQYF
>11|TRBV7-2
CASSAHETQYF
>15|TRBV19
CASISGRLNTGELFF
>18|TRBV15
CATSRGTGGLSGANVLTF
>16|TRBV28
CASSLEGASYNSPLHF
>14|TRBV5-1
CASSSYRGSTEAFF
>14|TRBV7-2
CASSQETVEETQYF